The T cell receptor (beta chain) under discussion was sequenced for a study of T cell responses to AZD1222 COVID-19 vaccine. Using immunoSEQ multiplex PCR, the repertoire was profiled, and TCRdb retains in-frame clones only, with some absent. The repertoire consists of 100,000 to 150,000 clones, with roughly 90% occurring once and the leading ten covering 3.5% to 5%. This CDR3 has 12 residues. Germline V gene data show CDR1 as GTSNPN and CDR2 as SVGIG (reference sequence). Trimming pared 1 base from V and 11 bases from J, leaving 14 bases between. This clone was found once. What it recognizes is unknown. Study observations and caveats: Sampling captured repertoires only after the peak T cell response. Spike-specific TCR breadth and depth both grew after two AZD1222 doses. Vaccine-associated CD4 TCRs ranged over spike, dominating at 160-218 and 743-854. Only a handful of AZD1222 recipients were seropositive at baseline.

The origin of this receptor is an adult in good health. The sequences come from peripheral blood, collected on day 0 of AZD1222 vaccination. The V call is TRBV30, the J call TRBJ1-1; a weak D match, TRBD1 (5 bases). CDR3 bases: TGTGCCTGGAGTGCCGAGGGGATTAGGGCTTTCTTT. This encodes CAWSAEGIRAFF.